This T cell receptor (beta chain) was documented in a study of identical twins. TCRdb reanalysed the 5' RACE reads using MiXCR and keeps one entry per CDR3 protein. In the table there are hundreds of thousands of distinct CDR3 sequences, 9% to 15% of which are singletons. Findings and caveats of the study: Abundant cord blood beta clonotypes carried fewer insertions; memory repertoires showed none. Twins' excess sharing was less marked for out-of-frame beta sequences. Low generation-probability sequences were in excess among twin-shared out-of-frame alpha sequences.

The CDR3 is made up of 14 amino acids. V lost 0 bases and J 5 bases, leaving 8 bases between the germline ends. The germline V gene encodes CDR1 SGHRS and CDR2 YFSETQ. This clonotype came up a few times. Antigen specificity is unknown. The sample also formed part of further work on yellow fever vaccine responses in identical twins.

The TCR sequence derives from a young woman in good health. This chain joins TRBV5-1 and TRBJ1-4; tentative D call: TRBD1 (6 bases). The specimen sequenced was PBMCs. CDR3 bases: TGCGCCAGCAGCTTGGCTGGGGGCAATGAAAAACTGTTTTTT. As protein: CASSLAGGNEKLFF.